This T cell receptor beta chain was found in a study of early T cells in non-severe SARS-CoV-2 infection. Turning to the study itself: Alpha and beta chains were unpaired, from unsorted whole-blood bulk RNA. Notes on the study in general: Anti-spike CD8 responses were favored by VDJdb matching, which missed private and CD4 specificities.

This clonotype was counted many times. Its antigen is currently unknown. This CDR3 comprises 14 residues. Losses at the gene ends were 5 bases for V and 6 bases for J; bases not matched to a gene: 8. Germline CDR1 and CDR2: MNHEY and SVGAGI. Researchers tagged individual cDNA molecules with unique molecular identifiers. TCRdb reprocessed the 5' RACE reads with MiXCR, giving one entry per CDR3 protein. The table lists 90,000 to 120,000 distinct CDR3 sequences, 11% of them singletons. The source of this sequence is an adult who was a healthcare worker with PCR-confirmed SARS-CoV-2 infection or an uninfected control (not recorded which). Sequenced: whole blood. The V call is TRBV6-5, the J call TRBJ2-5; TRBD1 aligns across 8 bases. CDR3: CASSRGQGRQTQYF. The CDR3 DNA reads as TGTGCCAGCAGTCGAGGACAGGGAAGACAGACCCAGTACTTC.